This T cell receptor (beta chain) was captured by sequencing in a study of blood T cell repertoires in COVID-19. Across the study: The samples span acute and convalescent COVID-19 from the United States, Italy and Spain.

Under the authors' procedure: Estimated nucleated cell counts came from reference gene primer amplification. TCRdb's copy holds only in-frame clones and misses some; the assay was immunoSEQ multiplex PCR. V and J calls and clone size are given by that table; D and trimming were obtained from the DNA. The top ten hold roughly 7.5% of the sample, which has some 31,000 clones, 70% to 80% seen once. This TCR came from a woman aged 60 to 75 with acute or convalescent COVID-19. Sequences were obtained from peripheral blood.

This CDR3 is CASSQDRAGPQPQHF. The CDR3, as DNA: TGTGCCAGCAGCCAAGATAGGGCAGGGCCTCAGCCCCAGCATTTT. This chain joins TRBV4-2 and TRBJ1-5; a possible D gene is TRBD1 (5 bases). V lost 0 bases and J 6 bases, leaving 12 bases between the germline ends. The CDR3 contains 15 residues. Germline V gene sequence: CDR1 LGHNA, CDR2 YNFKEQ.